In its sample, the clone carrying this TCR beta chain was seen a few times. Its target is not known. The sample is drawn from a study of CD8 T cells in ankylosing spondylitis. Study-wide results and caveats: Disease-linked clones reportedly concentrated significantly in matched ankylosing spondylitis synovial fluid. Within ankylosing spondylitis blood, a TCR beta motif made up of roughly eight highly homologous variants appeared to be characteristic. Those disease-linked clones were CD8+; they were also relatively rare in peripheral blood.

One entry per CDR3 protein, called by TCRdb with MiXCR from the 5' RACE reads. The sample consists of a few hundred thousand distinct CDR3 sequences, approximately 10% of them appearing once. The CDR3 totals 18 residues. Trimming took 0 bases from V and 5 from J; bases not matched to a gene: 13. Germline CDR1 and CDR2: SGHRS and YFSETQ. Sequencing was done on a sample of blood, either unsorted or a sorted T cell fraction (not recorded which). This rearrangement joins TRBV5-1 to TRBJ2-5, with 10 bases fitting TRBD2. The receptor was isolated from a female donor with ankylosing spondylitis or in good health (not recorded which). DNA for the CDR3: TGCGCCAGCAGCTTGGAGGGTGGACTAGCGGCCCCCAGGGAGACCCAGTACTTC. The encoded protein is CASSLEGGLAAPRETQYF.